The next 12 T cell receptor beta chains were all read from a single sample in a study of graft-versus-host responses after intestinal transplantation. Sequencing used immunoSEQ multiplex PCR; TCRdb keeps in-frame clones, though not all of them. The sample lists tens of thousands of clones, over 80% occurring once. This specimen consisted of PBMCs, obtained 750 to 800 days after a first intestinal transplant, on the day of a second. These receptors were taken from a human patient who received an intestinal transplant, so some T cells may come from the graft donor.

The rearrangement links TRBV21-1 to TRBJ1-3. TRBV21-1 corresponds to a pseudogene. CDR3 length equals 18 residues. In DNA, the CDR3 is TGTGCCAGCAGCAAAGTCGCGGACCCTTGGTTCTCTGGAAACACCATATATTTT. It translates to CASSKVADPWFSGNTIYF.

This chain connects TRBV7-3 to TRBJ2-1; D is unclear. The CDR3 sequence is 13 residues long. Germline lookup yields CDR1 SGHTA and CDR2 FQGTGA. Trimming shortened V by 5 bases and J by 9 bases, and 14 bases separated the two germline ends. CDR3 sequence: CASSPELGIEQFF. CDR3 in DNA: TGTGCCAGCAGCCCCGAATTGGGCATTGAGCAGTTCTTC.

This sequence joins TRBV7-8 and TRBJ2-7; D is unclear. Germline V gives CDR1 SGHVS, CDR2 FQNEAQ. V lost 5 bases, J lost 2 bases, and 10 bases lay in between. The CDR3 is made up of 13 amino acids. CDR3 bases: TGTGCCAGCAGCCCCCAGCGCACCTACGAGCAGTACTTC. This translates into CASSPQRTYEQYF.

V is TRBV5-1 and J is TRBJ2-7; D may match TRBD1 or TRBD2 (5 bases each). The V and J ends lost 1 base and 3 bases respectively, with 8 bases between them. The germline CDR1 and CDR2 sequences are SGHRS and YFSETQ. The CDR3 loop spans 13 amino acids. The CDR3: CASSLMGRYEQYF. The CDR3, as DNA: TGCGCCAGCAGCTTGATGGGACGCTACGAGCAGTACTTC.

The rearrangement uses TRBV5-1 and TRBJ2-7; D assignment may be TRBD1 or TRBD2 (5 bases each). The CDR3 contains 11 residues. The ends were cut back, 3 bases at V and 4 bases at J, with 5 bases in the middle. CDR1 and CDR2 (germline): SGHRS, YFSETQ. CDR3 region: CASSWGYEQYF. CDR3 DNA sequence: TGCGCCAGCAGCTGGGGGTACGAGCAGTACTTC. The whole variable domain, filled in from reference TRBV5-1 and TRBJ2-7, reads KAGVTQTPRYLIKTRGQQVTLSCSPISGHRSVSWYQQTPGQGLQFLFEYFSETQRNKGNFPGRFSGRQFSNSRSEMNVSTLELGDSALYLCASSWGYEQYFGPGTRLTVT.

J is TRBJ1-5 and V is TRBV6-1; D is possibly TRBD1 (6 bases). Germline V lookup: CDR1 MNHNS, CDR2 SASEGT. The V gene lost 6 bases and the J gene lost 7 bases, with 13 bases spanning the gap. The CDR3 sequence is 13 residues long. This chain's CDR3 is CASRLRGGQPQHF. In DNA, the CDR3 is TGTGCCAGCAGACTCAGGGGAGGACAGCCCCAGCATTTT.

The chain links TRBV19 to TRBJ1-5, with 8 bases identical to TRBD1. V was pared by 5 bases and J by 0 bases, with 9 bases of the junction left unmatched. Germline CDR1 LNHDA, CDR2 SQIVND (reference sequence). This CDR3 is 17 amino acids long. The CDR3 DNA follows: TGTGCCAGTAGTCGGGACAGGAGGGAGTATAGCAATCAGCCCCAGCATTTT. Translating gives CASSRDRREYSNQPQHF.

V is TRBV19 and J is TRBJ2-1; the D is unclear. Germline V CDR1 and CDR2: LNHDA, SQIVND (reference sequence). The CDR3 is 15 amino acids. V was shortened by 3 bases and J by 0 bases, with 9 bases between the two germline ends. In DNA, the CDR3 is TGTGCCAGTAGTATGTTCCTGAGCTCCTACAATGAGCAGTTCTTC. This sequence encodes CASSMFLSSYNEQFF.

The genes are TRBV9 and TRBJ2-3, with 11 bases fitting TRBD2. Germline V gene data show CDR1 as SGDLS and CDR2 as YYNGEE. With V trimmed by 0 bases and J by 0 bases, 6 bases remained unmatched. The CDR3 extends over 18 amino acids. CDR3 region: CASSVGLAGGTSTDTQYF. In nucleotides, the CDR3 is TGTGCCAGCAGCGTAGGTCTAGCGGGAGGAACTAGCACAGATACGCAGTATTTT.

This chain connects TRBV18 to TRBJ1-1; 7 bases map to TRBD1. Looked up from germline, CDR1 is KGHSH and CDR2 is LQKENI. The CDR3 extends over 15 amino acids. Losses at the gene ends were 3 bases for V and 7 bases for J; bases not matched to a gene: 11. CDR3 DNA sequence: TGTGCCAGCTCACCCCAAGTCAGGGGGGGAATTGAAGCTTTCTTT. Its translation: CASSPQVRGGIEAFF.

This chain connects TRBV29-1 to TRBJ1-2; D uncertain. CDR1 and CDR2 from the germline V gene are SQVTM and ANQGSEA. CDR3 size: 13 residues. V was clipped by 7 bases and J by 0 bases, with 12 bases between them. DNA for the CDR3: TGCAGCGCACTTCTGGCGACTAACTATGGCTACACCTTC. Amino acids: CSALLATNYGYTF.

The gene calls are TRBV4-1 and TRBJ2-3; D is unresolved. The V gene lost 1 base and the J gene lost 2 bases, with 10 bases spanning the gap. This CDR3 has 15 residues. Germline V gives CDR1 MGHRA, CDR2 YSYEKL. In DNA, the CDR3 is TGCGCCAGCAGCCAAGGTGGGATAATCACAGATACGCAGTATTTT. Protein sequence: CASSQGGIITDTQYF.